This TCR beta chain was identified during a study of blood T cell repertoires in COVID-19. Study-level information: T cells, B-cell-depleted T cells, or PBMCs provided the cDNA or gDNA that served as material.

The Seattle site enrolled patients during active infection and followed them longitudinally. How the authors handled the data: Reference gene primer amplification gave estimated nucleated cell counts. This table comes from immunoSEQ multiplex PCR, and its TCRdb copy is limited to in-frame clones, with some not included. V, J and clone size are taken as reported in that table, and D and trimming were inferred from the DNA itself. The repertoire holds about 340,000 clones, with about nine tenths as singletons. V lost 4 bases to trimming and J lost 0 bases; unmatched junction nucleotides: 8. The CDR3 sequence is 17 residues long. Per germline, CDR1 SGHTA and CDR2 FQGTGA.

Material for sequencing was peripheral blood. This chain links TRBV7-3 with TRBJ2-1; 8 bases line up with TRBD2. The source is a woman aged 70-85 years with COVID-19, enrolled during active disease. The CDR3 is CASSSPGLGDSYNEQFF. CDR3 DNA: TGTGCCAGCAGCTCTCCGGGACTAGGAGACTCCTACAATGAGCAGTTCTTC.